Here is one T cell receptor (beta chain) with its context. Which antigen it targets is not known. No much larger clone exists at a distance of one base, and base qualities are not known. V drops 1 base and J drops 3 bases, leaving 10 bases in between. According to the germline V gene (reference sequence), CDR1 reads SEHNR and CDR2 reads FQNEAQ. The CDR3 holds 14 amino acids from the cysteine to the phenylalanine. Only the CDR3 portion is preserved as DNA: 42 bases, with reading frame beginning at the first base. TCRbeta CDR3 regions were amplified from genomic DNA by means of the immunoSEQ Assay, a bias-controlled multiplex PCR. Processing in the source paper ran as follows. The number of nucleated cells in each sample was estimated from the amplification of reference gene primers within the assay. To quantify the absolute abundance of each unique TCRbeta CDR3 rearrangement, sequence reads were collapsed and filtered. For each sample, productive Simpson clonality was calculated by taking the square root of Simpson's diversity index across productive rearrangements. The source is immuneACCESS, and TCRdb retained only in-frame sequences with V and J called. Part of the clones is not carried over; for the studies checked, unresolved V genes explain less than half of this, and the remainder is unexplained. V and J calls and clone size follow that table, whereas D and trimming were derived from the DNA. The sample includes about 170,000 clones, with about 89% observed a single time. The leading ten clones occupy 0.7% to 0.9% of the sample.

This entry is derived from a study of blood T cell repertoires in COVID-19 (dated by TCRdb to the early 2020s). General notes on the study: Collaborator samples came from the United States, Italy and Spain and covered acute and convalescent phases of COVID-19. The prospective study material was composed of cDNA or gDNA derived from T cells, B-cell-depleted T cells, or PBMCs. Subjects who had been exposed to COVID-19, were actively infected with it, or had recovered from it provided the deeply sampled blood TCRbeta repertoires that made up the dataset. A freely available public database, intended as a resource for researchers studying the immune response to SARS-CoV-2, is where the repertoires were released. The samples were drawn from the first 160 participants of the ongoing ImmuneRACE study and from some 1,300 subjects provided by 6 global collaborators. The sample metadata nearly always contained a de-identified subject ID, COVID-19 status, age in years and sex. Where HLA class I and class II types were available, the types were taken from metadata supplied by the sample provider, not from assay-based typing. Points the paper makes about the study in general: How much clinical and demographic metadata was included differed by source and by participant, and the metadata was provided uncurated.

Participants in the prospective study were aged about 18 to 95 years, lived in 20 to 30 United States geographic areas, and enrolled through a virtual design. In the prospective study, participants were assigned to cohorts based on the clinical history participants reported in a screening survey and a study questionnaire. Recovered participants in ImmuneRACE Cohort 3 were defined by two consecutive negative NP/OP PCR tests, clearance by a healthcare professional, or resolution of symptoms. Each participant in the prospective study had whole blood, serum and a nasopharyngeal or oropharyngeal swab collected by mobile phlebotomists. Additional blood draws and questionnaires over an approximately two-month period could optionally be provided by prospective study participants. Prospective study blood samples were shipped either frozen or at room temperature before DNA extraction.

The chain is made from TRBV7-9 and TRBJ2-7; possibly the D gene is TRBD2, per 6 matching bases. The sample taken for sequencing was PBMCs or T cells enriched from blood (not recorded which). The receptor was derived from a woman under 30 who had recovered from COVID-19. The DNA is as follows: TGTGCCAGCAGCTTAGACGGGAGTGGCTACGAGCAGTACTTC. Its protein product is CASSLDGSGYEQYF.